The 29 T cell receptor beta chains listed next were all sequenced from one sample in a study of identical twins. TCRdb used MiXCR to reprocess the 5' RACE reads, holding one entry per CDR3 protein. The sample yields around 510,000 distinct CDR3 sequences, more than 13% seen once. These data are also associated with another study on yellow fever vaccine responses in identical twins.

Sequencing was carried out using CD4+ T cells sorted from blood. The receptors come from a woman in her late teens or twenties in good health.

In nucleotides, the CDR3 is TGCGCCAGCAGTTCTGGTAGCGGGAGGAACCAAGAGACCCAGTACTTC. Translation: CASSSGSGRNQETQYF. V usage is TRBV5-1 and J usage is TRBJ2-5; 10 bases agree with TRBD2. Per the germline V gene, CDR1 is SGHRS and CDR2 is YFSETQ. The CDR3 runs to 16 residues. The V and J ends lost 5 bases and 0 bases, in that order; junction bases with no gene match: 7.

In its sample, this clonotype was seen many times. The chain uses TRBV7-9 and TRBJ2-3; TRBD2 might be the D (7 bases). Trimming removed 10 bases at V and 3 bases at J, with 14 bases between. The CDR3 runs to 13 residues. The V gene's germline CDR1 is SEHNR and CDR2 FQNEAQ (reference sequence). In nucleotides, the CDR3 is TGTGCCAACCGGGGGGCAGGGACAGATACGCAGTATTTT. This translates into CANRGAGTDTQYF. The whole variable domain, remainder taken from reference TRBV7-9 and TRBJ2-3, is DTGVSQNPRHKITKRGQNVTFRCDPISEHNRLYWYRQTLGQGPEFLTYFQNEAQLEKSRLLSDRFSAERPKGSFSTLEIQRTEQGDSAMYLCANRGAGTDTQYFGPGTRLTVL.

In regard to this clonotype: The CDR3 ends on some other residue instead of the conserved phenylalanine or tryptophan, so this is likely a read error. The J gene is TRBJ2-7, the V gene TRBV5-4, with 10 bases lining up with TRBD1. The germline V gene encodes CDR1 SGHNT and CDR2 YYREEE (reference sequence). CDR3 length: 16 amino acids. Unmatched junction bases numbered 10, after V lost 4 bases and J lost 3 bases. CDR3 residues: CASSRNDRGLSYEQYL. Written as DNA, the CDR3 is TGTGCCAGCAGCCGAAACGACAGGGGGCTTAGCTACGAGCAGTACTTA.

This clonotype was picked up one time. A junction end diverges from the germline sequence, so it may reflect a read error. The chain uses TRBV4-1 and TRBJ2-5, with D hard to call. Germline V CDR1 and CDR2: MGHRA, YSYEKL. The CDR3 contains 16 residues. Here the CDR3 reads CASSKERAQRQETQYF. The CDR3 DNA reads TGCGCCAGCAGCAAAGAACGCGCACAGCGACAAGAGACCCAGTACTTC.

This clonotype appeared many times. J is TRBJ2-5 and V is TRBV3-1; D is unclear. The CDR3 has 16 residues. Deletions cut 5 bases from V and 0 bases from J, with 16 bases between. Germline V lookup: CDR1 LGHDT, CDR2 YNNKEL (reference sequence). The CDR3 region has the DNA TGTGCCAGCAGCTCAGACCGGAGTTCGTACCAAGAGACCCAGTACTTC. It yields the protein CASSSDRSSYQETQYF.

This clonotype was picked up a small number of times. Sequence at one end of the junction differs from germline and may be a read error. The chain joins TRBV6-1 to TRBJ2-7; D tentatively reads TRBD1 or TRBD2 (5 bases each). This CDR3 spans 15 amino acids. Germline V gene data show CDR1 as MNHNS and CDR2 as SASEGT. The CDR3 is CASSTKDGTFYAQYF. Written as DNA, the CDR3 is TGTGCCAGCAGTACGAAGGACGGGACGTTTTACGCGCAGTACTTC.

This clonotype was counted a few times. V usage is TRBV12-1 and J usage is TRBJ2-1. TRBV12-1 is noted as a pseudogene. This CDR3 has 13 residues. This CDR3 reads CASSCGRINEQFF. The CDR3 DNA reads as TGTGCCAGCAGCTGCGGACGGATCAATGAGCAGTTCTTC.

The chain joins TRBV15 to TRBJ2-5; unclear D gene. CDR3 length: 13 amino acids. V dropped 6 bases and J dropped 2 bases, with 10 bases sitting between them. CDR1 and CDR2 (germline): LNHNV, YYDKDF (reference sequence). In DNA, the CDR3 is TGTGCCACCAGTATTCGGAGACAAGAGACCCAGTACTTC. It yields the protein CATSIRRQETQYF.

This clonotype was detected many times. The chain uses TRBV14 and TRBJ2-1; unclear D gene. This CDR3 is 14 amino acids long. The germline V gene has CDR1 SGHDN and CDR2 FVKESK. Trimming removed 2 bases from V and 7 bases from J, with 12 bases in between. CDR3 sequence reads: CASSQRRLGNEQFF. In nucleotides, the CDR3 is TGTGCCAGCAGCCAACGCCGTTTAGGTAATGAGCAGTTCTTC.

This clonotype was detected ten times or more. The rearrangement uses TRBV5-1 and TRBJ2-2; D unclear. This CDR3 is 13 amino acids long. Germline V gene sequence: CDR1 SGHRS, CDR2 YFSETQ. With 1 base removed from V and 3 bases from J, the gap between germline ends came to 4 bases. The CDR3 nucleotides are TGCGCCAGCAGCTTGCAGGACACCGGGGAGCTGTTTTTT. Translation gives CASSLQDTGELFF.

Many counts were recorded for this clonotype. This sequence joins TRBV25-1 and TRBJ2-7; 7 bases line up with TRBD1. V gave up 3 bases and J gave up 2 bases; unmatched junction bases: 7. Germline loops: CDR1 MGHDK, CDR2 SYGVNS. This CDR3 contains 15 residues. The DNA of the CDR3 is TGTGCCAGCAGTGACCAGGGACAGCCGCCCTACGAGCAGTACTTC. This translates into CASSDQGQPPYEQYF.

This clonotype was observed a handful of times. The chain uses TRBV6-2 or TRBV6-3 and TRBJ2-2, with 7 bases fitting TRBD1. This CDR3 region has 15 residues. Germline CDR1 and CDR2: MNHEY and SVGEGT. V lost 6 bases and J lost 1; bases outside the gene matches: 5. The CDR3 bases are TGTGCCAGCAGACCCGGACAGGTGAACACCGGGGAGCTGTTTTTT. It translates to CASRPGQVNTGELFF.

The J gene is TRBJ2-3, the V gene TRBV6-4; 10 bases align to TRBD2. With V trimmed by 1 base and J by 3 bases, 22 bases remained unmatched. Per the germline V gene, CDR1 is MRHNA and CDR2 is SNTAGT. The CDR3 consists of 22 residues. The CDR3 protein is CASSDFKGVGLAGAAQTDTQYF. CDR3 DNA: TGTGCCAGCAGTGACTTCAAAGGGGTTGGTCTAGCGGGAGCGGCCCAGACAGATACGCAGTATTTT.

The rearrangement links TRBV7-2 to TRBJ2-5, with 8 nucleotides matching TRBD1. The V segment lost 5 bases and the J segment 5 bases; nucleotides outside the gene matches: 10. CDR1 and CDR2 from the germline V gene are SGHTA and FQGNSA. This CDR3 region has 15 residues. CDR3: CASSVRTGPQETQYF. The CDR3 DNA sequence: TGTGCCAGCAGCGTCAGGACAGGGCCTCAGGAGACCCAGTACTTC.

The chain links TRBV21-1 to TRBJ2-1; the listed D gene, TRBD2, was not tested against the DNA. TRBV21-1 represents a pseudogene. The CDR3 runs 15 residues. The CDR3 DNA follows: TGTGCCAGCAGCCCCGGAAATAGGGAAAACAATGAGCAGTTCTTC. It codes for CASSPGNRENNEQFF.

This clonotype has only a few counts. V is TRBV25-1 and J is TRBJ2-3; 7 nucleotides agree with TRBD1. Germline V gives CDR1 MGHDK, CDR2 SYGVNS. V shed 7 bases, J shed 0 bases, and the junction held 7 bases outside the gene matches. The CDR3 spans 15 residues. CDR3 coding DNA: TGTGCCAGCACTCCGGACAGGAGCAGCACAGATACGCAGTATTTT. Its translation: CASTPDRSSTDTQYF.

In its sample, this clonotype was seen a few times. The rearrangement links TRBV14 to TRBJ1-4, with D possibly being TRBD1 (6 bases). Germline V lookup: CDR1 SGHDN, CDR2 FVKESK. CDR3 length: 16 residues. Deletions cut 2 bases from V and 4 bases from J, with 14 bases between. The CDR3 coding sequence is TGTGCCAGCAGCCAATTGACAGGCCGCGGTAATGAAAAACTGTTTTTT. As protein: CASSQLTGRGNEKLFF.

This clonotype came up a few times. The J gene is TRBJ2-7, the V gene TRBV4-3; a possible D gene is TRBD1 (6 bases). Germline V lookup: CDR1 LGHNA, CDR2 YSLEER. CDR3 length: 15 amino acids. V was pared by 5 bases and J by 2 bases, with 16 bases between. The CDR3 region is CASSDYGTPTYEQYF. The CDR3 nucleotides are TGCGCCAGCAGCGACTACGGGACACCGACCTACGAGCAGTACTTC.

The CDR3: CASSAGQGNNEQFF. The CDR3 nucleotides read TGTGCCAGCAGCGCTGGACAGGGGAACAATGAGCAGTTCTTC. V usage is TRBV11-2 and J usage is TRBJ2-1; TRBD1 agrees at 9 bases. Germline V gene sequence: CDR1 SGHAT, CDR2 FQNNGV. This CDR3 is 14 amino acids long. Losses at the gene ends were 5 bases for V and 5 bases for J; bases not matched to a gene: 4.

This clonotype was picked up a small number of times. CDR3 loop: CASSLRGTAGKSDTDTQYF. For the CDR3, the DNA is TGTGCCAGCAGCCTTCGAGGGACAGCCGGCAAATCAGACACAGATACGCAGTATTTT. The chain is built from TRBV11-1 and TRBJ2-3; 7 nucleotides agree with TRBD1. The length of the CDR3 is 19 residues. The J segment lost 2 bases and the V segment lost 5 bases, leaving 19 bases of the junction unmatched. CDR1 is SGHAT, CDR2 FQDESV, per germline (reference sequence).

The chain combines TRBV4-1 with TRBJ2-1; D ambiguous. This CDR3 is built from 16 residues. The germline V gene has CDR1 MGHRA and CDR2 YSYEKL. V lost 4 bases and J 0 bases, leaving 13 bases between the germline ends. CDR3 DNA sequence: TGCGCCAGCAGCCCAAGCCTAATCCCCTCCTACAATGAGCAGTTCTTC. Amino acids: CASSPSLIPSYNEQFF.

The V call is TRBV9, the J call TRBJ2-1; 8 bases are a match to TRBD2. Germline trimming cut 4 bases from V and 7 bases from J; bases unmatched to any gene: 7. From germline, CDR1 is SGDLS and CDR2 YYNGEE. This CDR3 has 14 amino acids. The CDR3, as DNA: TGTGCCAGCAGCCCGGGACTAGTACGGAATGAGCAGTTCTTC. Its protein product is CASSPGLVRNEQFF.

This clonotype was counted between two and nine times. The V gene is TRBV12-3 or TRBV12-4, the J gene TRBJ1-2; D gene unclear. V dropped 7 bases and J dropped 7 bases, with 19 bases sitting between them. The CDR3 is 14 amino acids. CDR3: CASTHSAGGSGYTF. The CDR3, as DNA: TGTGCCAGCACTCATTCAGCGGGCGGTTCTGGCTACACCTTC.

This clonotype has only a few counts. The DNA of the CDR3 is TGTGCCAGCTCACCTGTTAAAGCGAGGGAGACCCAGTACTTC. Its translation is CASSPVKARETQYF. J is TRBJ2-5 and V is TRBV18; D ambiguous. The V gene lost 3 bases and the J gene lost 5 bases, with 13 bases spanning the gap. The CDR3 has 14 residues. CDR1 and CDR2 from the germline V gene are KGHSH and LQKENI.

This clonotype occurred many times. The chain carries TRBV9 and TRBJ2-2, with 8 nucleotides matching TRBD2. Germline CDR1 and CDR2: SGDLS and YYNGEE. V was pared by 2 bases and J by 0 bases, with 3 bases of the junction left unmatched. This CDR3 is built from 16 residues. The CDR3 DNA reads TGTGCCAGCAGCGTCGCGGGGGGCGCGAACACCGGGGAGCTGTTTTTT. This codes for CASSVAGGANTGELFF.

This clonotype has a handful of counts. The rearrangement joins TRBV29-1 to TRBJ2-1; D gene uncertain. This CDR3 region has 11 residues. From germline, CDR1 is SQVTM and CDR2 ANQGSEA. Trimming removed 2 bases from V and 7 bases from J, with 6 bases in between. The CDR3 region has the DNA TGCAGCGTTGAATACAGAAATGAGCAGTTCTTC. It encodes CSVEYRNEQFF.

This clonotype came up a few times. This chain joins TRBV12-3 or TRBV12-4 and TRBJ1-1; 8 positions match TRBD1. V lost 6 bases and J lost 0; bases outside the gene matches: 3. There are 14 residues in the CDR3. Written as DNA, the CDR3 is TGTGCCAGCAGGGTGGACAGGGTGAACACTGAAGCTTTCTTT. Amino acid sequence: CASRVDRVNTEAFF.

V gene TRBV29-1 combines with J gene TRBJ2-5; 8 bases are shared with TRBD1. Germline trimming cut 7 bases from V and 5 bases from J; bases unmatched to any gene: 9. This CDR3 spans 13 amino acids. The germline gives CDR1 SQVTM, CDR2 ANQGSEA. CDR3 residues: CSASPGGSETQYF. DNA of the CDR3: TGCAGCGCATCCCCAGGGGGCAGCGAGACCCAGTACTTC.

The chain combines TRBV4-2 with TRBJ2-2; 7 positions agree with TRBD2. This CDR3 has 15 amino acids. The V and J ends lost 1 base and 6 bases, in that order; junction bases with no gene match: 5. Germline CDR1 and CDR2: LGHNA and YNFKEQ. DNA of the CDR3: TGTGCCAGCAGCCAAGTCGCGGGAGTGCCCGGGGAGCTGTTTTTT. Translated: CASSQVAGVPGELFF.